A selection of T cell receptor beta chains follows, all from one sample in a study of Graves' ophthalmopathy and Graves' hyperthyroidism. Each CDR3 protein gets one entry after TCRdb re-called the multiplex PCR reads with MiXCR. The sample carries roughly 36,000 distinct CDR3 sequences, around half recorded once. Specimen: peripheral blood. These receptors all come from an adult woman with stable Graves' hyperthyroidism. Both conserved end residues are part of each CDR3.

TRBV12-3/TRBV12-4 | CASSWTSGRPQETQYF
TRBV20-1 | CSAREPQGATEAFF
TRBV29-1 | CSVGTGDQPQHF
TRBV3-1 | CASSPTQMNTEAFF
TRBV20-1 | CSAEGSSGNYEQYF
TRBV10-3 | CATGQGIETQYF
TRBV11-2 | CASSCLLAGGGETQYF
TRBV24-1 | CATSDATSGVGTQYF
TRBV2 | CASSGQQNSPLHF
TRBV20-1 | CSALSPGTGNTEAFF
TRBV20-1 | CSARDTGRAETQYF
TRBV20-1 | CSARMTGLHRGYTF
TRBV7-8 | CASSPRTRGGNTGKLLF
TRBV15 | CATSFGQGSQPQHF
TRBV7-8 | CASSPGTGELTSGRVNTGELFF
TRBV9 | CASSVSENSPLHF
TRBV5-1 | CASSSRAGPTYEQYF
TRBV6-1 | CASSEIISVRNTIYF
TRBV19 | CASRYGPGQARHAFF
TRBV20-1 | CSIIKTGLQETQYF
TRBV3-1 | CARSGGNTF
TRBV11-2 | CASSLSGGDTEAFF
TRBV29-1 | CSVGTGGKETQYF
TRBV4-1 | CASTGTVYGYTF
TRBV19 | CASSPVTVDSPLHF
TRBV7-9 | CASSLGAGPSYEQCF
TRBV7-2 | CASSLSTGAGQPQHF
TRBV19 | CANGIRDRTYNEQFF
TRBV11-2 | CASSLGFQSETQYF
TRBV11-2 | CASSLELSRIGELFF
TRBV7-9 | CASSLRGQGVNYGYTF
TRBV6-2/TRBV6-3 | CASSVTGRAYTF
TRBV4-2 | CASSQLAGGQETQYF
TRBV12-3/TRBV12-4 | CVSSLGQSPGYGYTF